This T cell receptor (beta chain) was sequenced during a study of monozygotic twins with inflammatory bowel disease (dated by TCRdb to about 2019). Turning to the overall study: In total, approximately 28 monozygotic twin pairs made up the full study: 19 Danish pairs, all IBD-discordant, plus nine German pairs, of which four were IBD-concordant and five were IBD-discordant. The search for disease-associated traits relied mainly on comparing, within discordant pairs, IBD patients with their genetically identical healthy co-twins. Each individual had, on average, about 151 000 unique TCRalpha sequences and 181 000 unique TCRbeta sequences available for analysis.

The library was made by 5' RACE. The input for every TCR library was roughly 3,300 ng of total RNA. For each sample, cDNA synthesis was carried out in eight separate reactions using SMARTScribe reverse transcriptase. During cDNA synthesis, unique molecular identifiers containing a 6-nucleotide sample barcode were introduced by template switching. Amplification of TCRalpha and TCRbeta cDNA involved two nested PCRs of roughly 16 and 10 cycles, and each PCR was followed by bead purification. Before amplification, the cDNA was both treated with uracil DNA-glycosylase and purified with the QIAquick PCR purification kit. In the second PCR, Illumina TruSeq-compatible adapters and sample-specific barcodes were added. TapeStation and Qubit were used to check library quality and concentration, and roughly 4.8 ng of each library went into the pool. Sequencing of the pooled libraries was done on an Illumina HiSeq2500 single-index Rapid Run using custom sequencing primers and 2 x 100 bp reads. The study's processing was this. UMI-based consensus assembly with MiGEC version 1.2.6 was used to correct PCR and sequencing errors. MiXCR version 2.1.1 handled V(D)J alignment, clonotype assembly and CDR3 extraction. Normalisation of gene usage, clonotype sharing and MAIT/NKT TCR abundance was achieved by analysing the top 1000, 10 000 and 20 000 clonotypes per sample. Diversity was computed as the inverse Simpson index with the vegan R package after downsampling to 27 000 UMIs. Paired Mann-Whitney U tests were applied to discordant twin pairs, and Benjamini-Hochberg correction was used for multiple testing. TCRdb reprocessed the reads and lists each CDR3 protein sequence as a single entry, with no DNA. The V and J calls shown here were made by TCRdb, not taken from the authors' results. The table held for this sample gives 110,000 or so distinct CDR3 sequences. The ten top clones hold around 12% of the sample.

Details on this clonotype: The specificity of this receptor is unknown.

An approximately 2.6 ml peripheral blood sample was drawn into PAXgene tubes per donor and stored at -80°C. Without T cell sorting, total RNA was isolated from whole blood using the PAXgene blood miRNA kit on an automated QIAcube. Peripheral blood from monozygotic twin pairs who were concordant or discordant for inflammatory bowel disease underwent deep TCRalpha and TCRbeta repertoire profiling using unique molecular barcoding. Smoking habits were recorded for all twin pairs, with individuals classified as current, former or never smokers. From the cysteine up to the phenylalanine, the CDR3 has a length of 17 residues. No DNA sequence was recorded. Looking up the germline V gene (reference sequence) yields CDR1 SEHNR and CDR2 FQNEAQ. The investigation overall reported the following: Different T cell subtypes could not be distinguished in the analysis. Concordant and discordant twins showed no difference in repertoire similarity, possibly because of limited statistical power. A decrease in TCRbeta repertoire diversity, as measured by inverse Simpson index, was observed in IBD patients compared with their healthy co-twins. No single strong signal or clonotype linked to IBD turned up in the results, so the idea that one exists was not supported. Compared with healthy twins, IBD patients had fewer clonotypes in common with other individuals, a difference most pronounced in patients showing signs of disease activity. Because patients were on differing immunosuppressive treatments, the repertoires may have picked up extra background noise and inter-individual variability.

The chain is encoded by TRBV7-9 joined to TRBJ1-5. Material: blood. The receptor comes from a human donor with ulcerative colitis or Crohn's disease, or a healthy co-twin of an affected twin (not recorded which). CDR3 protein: CASSLGEVGRGHQPQHF.